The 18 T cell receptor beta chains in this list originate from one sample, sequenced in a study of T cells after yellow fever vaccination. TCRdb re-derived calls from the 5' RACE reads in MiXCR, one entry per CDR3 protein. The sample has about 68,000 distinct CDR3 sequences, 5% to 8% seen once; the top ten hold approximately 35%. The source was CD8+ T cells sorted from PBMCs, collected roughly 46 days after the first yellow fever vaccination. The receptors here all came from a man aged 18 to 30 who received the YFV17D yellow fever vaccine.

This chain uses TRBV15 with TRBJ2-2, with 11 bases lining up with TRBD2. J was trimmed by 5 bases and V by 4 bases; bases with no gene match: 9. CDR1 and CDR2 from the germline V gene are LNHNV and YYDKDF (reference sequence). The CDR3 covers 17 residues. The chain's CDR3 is CATSITLSSGGTGELFF. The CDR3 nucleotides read TGTGCCACCAGCATAACCCTTTCTAGCGGGGGGACCGGGGAGCTGTTTTTT.

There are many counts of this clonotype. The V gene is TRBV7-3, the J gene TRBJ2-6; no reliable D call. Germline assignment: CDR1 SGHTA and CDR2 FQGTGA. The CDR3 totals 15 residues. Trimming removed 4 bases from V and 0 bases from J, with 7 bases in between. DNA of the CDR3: TGTGCCAGCAGCTCGGGTCTCTCTGGGGCCAACGTCCTGACTTTC. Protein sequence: CASSSGLSGANVLTF.

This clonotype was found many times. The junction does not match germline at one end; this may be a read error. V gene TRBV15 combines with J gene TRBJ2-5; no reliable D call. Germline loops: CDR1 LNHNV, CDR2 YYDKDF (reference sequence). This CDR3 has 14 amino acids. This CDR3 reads CATSGDLRAETQYF. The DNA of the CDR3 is TGTGCCACCAGCGGAGATCTACGGGCAGAGACCCAGTACTTC.

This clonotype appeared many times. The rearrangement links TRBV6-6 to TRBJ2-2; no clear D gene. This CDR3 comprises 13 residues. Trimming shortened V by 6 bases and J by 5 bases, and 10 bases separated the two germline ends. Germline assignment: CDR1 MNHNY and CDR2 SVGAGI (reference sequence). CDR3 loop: CASSPAQTGELFF. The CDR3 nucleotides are TGTGCCAGCAGCCCGGCCCAGACCGGGGAGCTGTTTTTT.

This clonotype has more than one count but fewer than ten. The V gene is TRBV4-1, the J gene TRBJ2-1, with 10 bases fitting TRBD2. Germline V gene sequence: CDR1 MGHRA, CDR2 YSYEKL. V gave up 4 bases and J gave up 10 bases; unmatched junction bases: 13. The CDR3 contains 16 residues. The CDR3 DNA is TGCGCCAGCAGCCCCCATTACAGCGGGGGGGCAGGCGAGCAGTTCTTC. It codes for CASSPHYSGGAGEQFF.

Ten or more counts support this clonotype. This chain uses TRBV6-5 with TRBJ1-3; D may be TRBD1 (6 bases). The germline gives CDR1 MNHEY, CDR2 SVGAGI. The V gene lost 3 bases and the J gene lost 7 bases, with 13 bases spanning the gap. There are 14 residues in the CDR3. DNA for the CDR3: TGTGCCAGCAGTTATTACAGGGACGGCAACACCATATATTTT. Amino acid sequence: CASSYYRDGNTIYF.

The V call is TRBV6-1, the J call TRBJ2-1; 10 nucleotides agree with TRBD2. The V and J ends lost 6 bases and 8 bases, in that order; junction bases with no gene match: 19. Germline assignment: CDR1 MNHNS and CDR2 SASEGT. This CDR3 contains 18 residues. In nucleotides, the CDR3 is TGTGCCAGCAGACTCCTAGCGGGGGAACCAGATGTGGGGGATGAGCAGTTCTTC. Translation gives CASRLLAGEPDVGDEQFF.

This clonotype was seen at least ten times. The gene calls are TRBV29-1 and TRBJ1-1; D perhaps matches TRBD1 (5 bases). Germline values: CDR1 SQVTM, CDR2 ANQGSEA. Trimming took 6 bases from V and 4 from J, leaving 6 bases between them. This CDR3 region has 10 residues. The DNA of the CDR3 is TGCAGCGTGACAGTCACTGAAGCTTTCTTT. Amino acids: CSVTVTEAFF. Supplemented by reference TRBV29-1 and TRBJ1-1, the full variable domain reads SAVISQKPSRDICQRGTSLTIQCQVDSQVTMMFWYRQQPGQSLTLIATANQGSEATYESGFVIDKFPISRPNLTFSTLTVSNMSPEDSSIYLCSVTVTEAFFGQGTRLTVV.

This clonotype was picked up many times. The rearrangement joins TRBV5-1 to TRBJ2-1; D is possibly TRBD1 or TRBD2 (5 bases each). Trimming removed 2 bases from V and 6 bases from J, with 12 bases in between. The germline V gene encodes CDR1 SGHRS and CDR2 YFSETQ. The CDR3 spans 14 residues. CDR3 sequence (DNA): TGCGCCAGCAGCTTTGGGGGACCATTCAATGAGCAGTTCTTC. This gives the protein CASSFGGPFNEQFF. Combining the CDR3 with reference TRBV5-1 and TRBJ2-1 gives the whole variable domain KAGVTQTPRYLIKTRGQQVTLSCSPISGHRSVSWYQQTPGQGLQFLFEYFSETQRNKGNFPGRFSGRQFSNSRSEMNVSTLELGDSALYLCASSFGGPFNEQFFGPGTRLTVL.

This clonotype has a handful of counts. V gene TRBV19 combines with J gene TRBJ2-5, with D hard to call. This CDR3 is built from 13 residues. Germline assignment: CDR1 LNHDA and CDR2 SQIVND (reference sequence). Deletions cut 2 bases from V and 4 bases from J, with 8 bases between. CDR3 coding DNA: TGTGCCAGTAGTATATTGTCGGCAGAGACCCAGTACTTC. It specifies CASSILSAETQYF.

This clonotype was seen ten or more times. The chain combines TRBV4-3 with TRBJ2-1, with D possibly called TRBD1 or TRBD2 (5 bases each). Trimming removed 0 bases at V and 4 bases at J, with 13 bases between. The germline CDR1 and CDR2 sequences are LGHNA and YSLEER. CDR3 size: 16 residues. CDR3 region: CASSQDEGTAYNEQFF. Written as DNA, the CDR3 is TGCGCCAGCAGCCAAGATGAAGGGACGGCATACAATGAGCAGTTCTTC.

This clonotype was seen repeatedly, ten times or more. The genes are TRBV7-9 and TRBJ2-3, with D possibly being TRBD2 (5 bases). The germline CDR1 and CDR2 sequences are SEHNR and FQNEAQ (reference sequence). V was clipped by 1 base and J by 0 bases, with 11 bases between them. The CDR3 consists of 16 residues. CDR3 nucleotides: TGTGCCAGCAGCTTAGAAAGGTGGACTAGCACAGATACGCAGTATTTT. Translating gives CASSLERWTSTDTQYF.

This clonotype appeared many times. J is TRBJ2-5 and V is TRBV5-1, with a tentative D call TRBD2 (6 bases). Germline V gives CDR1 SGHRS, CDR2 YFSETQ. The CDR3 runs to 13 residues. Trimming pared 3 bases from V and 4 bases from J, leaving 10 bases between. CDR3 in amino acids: CASSYTGGETQYF. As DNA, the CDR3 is TGCGCCAGCAGCTACACCGGGGGAGAGACCCAGTACTTC.

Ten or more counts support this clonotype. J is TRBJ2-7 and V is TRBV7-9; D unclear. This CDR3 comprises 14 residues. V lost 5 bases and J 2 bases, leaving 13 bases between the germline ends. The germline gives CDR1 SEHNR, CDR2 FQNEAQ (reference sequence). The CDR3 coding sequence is TGTGCCAGCAGCAACCGACGGGCTCCCTACGAGCAGTACTTC. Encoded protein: CASSNRRAPYEQYF. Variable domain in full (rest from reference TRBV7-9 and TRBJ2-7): DTGVSQNPRHKITKRGQNVTFRCDPISEHNRLYWYRQTLGQGPEFLTYFQNEAQLEKSRLLSDRFSAERPKGSFSTLEIQRTEQGDSAMYLCASSNRRAPYEQYFGPGTRLTVT.

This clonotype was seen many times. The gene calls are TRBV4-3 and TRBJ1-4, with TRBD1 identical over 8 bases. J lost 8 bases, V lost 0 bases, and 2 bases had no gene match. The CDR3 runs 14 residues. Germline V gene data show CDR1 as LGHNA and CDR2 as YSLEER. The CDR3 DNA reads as TGCGCCAGCAGCCAAGATTACAGGGGGGAAAAACTGTTTTTT. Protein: CASSQDYRGEKLFF.

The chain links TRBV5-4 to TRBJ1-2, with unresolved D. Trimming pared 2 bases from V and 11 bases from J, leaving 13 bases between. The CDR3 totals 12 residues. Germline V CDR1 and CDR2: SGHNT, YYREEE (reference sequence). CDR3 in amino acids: CASSFLDSRYTF. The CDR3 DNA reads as TGTGCCAGCAGCTTTCTAGATTCGAGATACACCTTC. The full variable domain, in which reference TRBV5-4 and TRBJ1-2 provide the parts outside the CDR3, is ETGVTQSPTHLIKTRGQQVTLRCSSQSGHNTVSWYQQALGQGPQFIFQYYREEENGRGNFPPRFSGLQFPNYSSELNVNALELDDSALYLCASSFLDSRYTFGSGTRLTVV.

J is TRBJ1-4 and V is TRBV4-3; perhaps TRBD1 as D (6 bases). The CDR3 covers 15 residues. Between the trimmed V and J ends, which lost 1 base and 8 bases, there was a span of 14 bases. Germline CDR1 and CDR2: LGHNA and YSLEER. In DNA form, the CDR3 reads TGCGCCAGCAGCCAAGGGGCAGGGGTCGGAGAAAAACTGTTTTTT. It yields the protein CASSQGAGVGEKLFF.

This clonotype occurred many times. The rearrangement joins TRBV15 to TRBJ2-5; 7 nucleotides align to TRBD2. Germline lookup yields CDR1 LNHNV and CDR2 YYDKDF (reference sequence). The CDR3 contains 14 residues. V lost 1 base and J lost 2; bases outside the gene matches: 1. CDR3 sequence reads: CATSRVGGQETQYF. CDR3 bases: TGTGCCACCAGCAGAGTGGGGGGGCAAGAGACCCAGTACTTC.